This T cell receptor beta chain was profiled in a study of blood T cells in healthy people across ages. The study, taken as a whole, reports: Researchers judged that diversity estimates from one million T cells fell short of true values. Leaving the PBMCs unsorted stopped any conclusive comparison of naive versus antigen-experienced cells. Per million T cells, TCR beta diversity dropped about linearly as age rose.

About 10 milliliters of peripheral blood were drawn from each donor into EDTA-treated tubes. This clonotype was found a few times. What it recognizes is unknown. The CDR3 runs 14 residues. The authors ran a second PCR of 7 to 11 cycles using a sample-barcoded 5' primer and a J-beta primer mix. MiXCR was run by TCRdb on the 5' RACE reads, yielding one entry per CDR3 protein. This table has 650,000 to 800,000 distinct CDR3 sequences, around 42% appearing once. The sequenced sample was blood. This chain links TRBV12-1 with TRBJ2-7; TRBD1, the table's D call, was not compared with the DNA. TRBV12-1 is a documented pseudogene. This receptor was obtained from a man aged 55-75 years in good health. CDR3 sequence (DNA): TGTGCCAGCAGCTCCCCCGGACAGGACTACGAGCAGTACTTC. It translates to CASSSPGQDYEQYF.